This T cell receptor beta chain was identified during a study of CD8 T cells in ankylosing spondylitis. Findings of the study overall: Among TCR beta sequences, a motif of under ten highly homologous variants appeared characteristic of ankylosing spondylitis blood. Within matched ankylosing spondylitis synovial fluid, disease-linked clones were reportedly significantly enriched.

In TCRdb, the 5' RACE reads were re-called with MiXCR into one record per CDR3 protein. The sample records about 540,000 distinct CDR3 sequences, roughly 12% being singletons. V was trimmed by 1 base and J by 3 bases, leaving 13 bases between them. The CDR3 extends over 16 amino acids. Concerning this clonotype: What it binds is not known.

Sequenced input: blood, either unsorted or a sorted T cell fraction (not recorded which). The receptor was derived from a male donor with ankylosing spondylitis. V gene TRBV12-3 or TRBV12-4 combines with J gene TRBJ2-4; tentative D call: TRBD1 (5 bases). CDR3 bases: TGTGCCAGCAGTTTAGGGGGTGTTGACAGCAAAAACATTCAGTACTTC. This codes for CASSLGGVDSKNIQYF.